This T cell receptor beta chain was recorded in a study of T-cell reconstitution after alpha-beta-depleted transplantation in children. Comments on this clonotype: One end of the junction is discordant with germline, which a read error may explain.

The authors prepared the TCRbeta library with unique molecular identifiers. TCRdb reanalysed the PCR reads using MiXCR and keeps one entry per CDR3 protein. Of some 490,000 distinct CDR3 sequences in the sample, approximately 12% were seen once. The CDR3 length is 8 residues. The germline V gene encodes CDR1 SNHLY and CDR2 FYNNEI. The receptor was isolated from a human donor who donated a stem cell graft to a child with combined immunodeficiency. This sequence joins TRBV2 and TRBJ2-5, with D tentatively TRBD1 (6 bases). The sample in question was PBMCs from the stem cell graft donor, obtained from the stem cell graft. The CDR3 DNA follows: TGTGCCAGCACGGGACAAAACTTC. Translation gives CASTGQNF.